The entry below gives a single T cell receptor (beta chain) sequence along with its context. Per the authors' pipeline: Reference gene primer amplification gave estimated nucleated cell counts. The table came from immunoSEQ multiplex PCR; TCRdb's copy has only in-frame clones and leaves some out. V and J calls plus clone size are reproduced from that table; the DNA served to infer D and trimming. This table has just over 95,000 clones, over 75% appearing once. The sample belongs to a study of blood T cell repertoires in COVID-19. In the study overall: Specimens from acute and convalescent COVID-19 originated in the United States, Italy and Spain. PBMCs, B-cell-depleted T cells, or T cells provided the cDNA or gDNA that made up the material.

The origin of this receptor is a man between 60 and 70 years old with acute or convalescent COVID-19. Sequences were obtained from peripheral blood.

The CDR3 DNA follows: TGTGCCAGCAGTCAACAGGGGGCTGAGACCCAGTACTTC. Its translation is CASSQQGAETQYF. The chain recombines TRBV2 with TRBJ2-5; 9 nucleotides match TRBD1. This CDR3 contains 13 residues. Germline assignment: CDR1 SNHLY and CDR2 FYNNEI. V gave up 5 bases and J gave up 5 bases; unmatched junction bases: 3.